These 31 T cell receptor beta chains originate from one sample sequenced in a study of vaccination and CD4 T cells after COVID-19. These receptors are not linked to any known antigen. Once obtained from cultured CD4+ T cells, the DNA was sequenced using the Oncomine TCR Beta short-read assay. MiXCR, run by TCRdb on the PCR reads, gives a single entry per CDR3 protein. In the table there are more than 15,000 distinct CDR3 sequences, 45% to 70% of which are singletons. Treatment indicated: roughly 10-day PBMC culture with coronavirus spike peptide pools or control peptides (ViraFEST assay). Material: CD4+ T cells from blood, cultured in vitro. The receptor set was obtained from a human donor who had recovered from COVID-19.

J is TRBJ1-4 and V is TRBV30; no reliable D call. Germline CDR1 reads GTSNPN; CDR2 reads SVGIG (reference sequence). Deletions cut 7 bases from V and 4 bases from J, with 10 bases between. The CDR3 is made up of 12 amino acids. The CDR3, as DNA: TGTGCCTCATCGGACCTTAATGAAAAACTGTTTTTT. This gives the protein CASSDLNEKLFF.

The chain has TRBV20-1 and TRBJ2-3; D may be TRBD2 (6 bases). Germline V gene lookup returns CDR1 DFQATT and CDR2 SNEGSKA (reference sequence). V lost 4 bases and J 2 bases, leaving 13 bases between the germline ends. This CDR3 region has 14 residues. The CDR3 DNA sequence: TGCAGTGCTAACCGGGGGTCGACCACAGATACGCAGTATTTT. Translated: CSANRGSTTDTQYF.

This clonotype was seen a handful of times. The chain recombines TRBV2 with TRBJ1-2; D is unresolved. The CDR3 sequence is 12 residues long. V was shortened by 0 bases and J by 9 bases, with 8 bases between the two germline ends. CDR1 is SNHLY, CDR2 FYNNEI, per germline. CDR3 nucleotide sequence: TGTGCCAGCAGTGAAGCGGCTGAAAGCTACACCTTC. Encoded protein: CASSEAAESYTF.

This clonotype was observed a few times. This rearrangement joins TRBV7-2 to TRBJ1-1; no clear D. V gave up 7 bases and J gave up 2 bases, with 11 bases separating them. This CDR3 spans 13 amino acids. CDR1 is SGHTA, CDR2 FQGNSA, per germline. The CDR3 DNA reads TGTGCCAGCACCATGACGGAAAACACTGAAGCTTTCTTT. Translating gives CASTMTENTEAFF.

The rearrangement joins TRBV6-2 or TRBV6-3 to TRBJ1-2; no clear D. From germline, CDR1 is MNHEY and CDR2 SVGEGT. The CDR3 totals 16 residues. Trimming removed 2 bases at V and 6 bases at J, with 19 bases between. In nucleotides, the CDR3 is TGTGCCAGCAGTTACGAAAGGGCTGAAGAGGGTCATGGCTACACCTTC. It is translated as CASSYERAEEGHGYTF.

This clonotype came up once. The J gene is TRBJ2-7, the V gene TRBV28; 9 nucleotides match TRBD2. V shed 10 bases, J shed 6 bases, and the junction held 16 bases outside the gene matches. Germline V gene sequence: CDR1 MDHEN, CDR2 SYDVKM. The CDR3 is 15 amino acids. The CDR3 DNA follows: TGTGCCACCGCAGGAATGGGACTAGCTGGAAGCGAGCAGTACTTC. Translating gives CATAGMGLAGSEQYF. Variable domain in full (rest from reference TRBV28 and TRBJ2-7): DVKVTQSSRYLVKRTGEKVFLECVQDMDHENMFWYRQDPGLGLRLIYFSYDVKMKEKGDIPEGYSVSREKKERFSLILESASTNQTSMYLCATAGMGLAGSEQYFGPGTRLTVT.

This clonotype was counted only a few times. This chain links TRBV2 with TRBJ2-5; D uncertain. Germline V gives CDR1 SNHLY, CDR2 FYNNEI. Deletions cut 5 bases from V and 1 base from J, with 5 bases between. The CDR3 length is 12 residues. The CDR3 loop reads CASSIPQETQYF. In nucleotides, the CDR3 is TGTGCCAGCAGTATTCCCCAAGAGACCCAGTACTTC.

J is TRBJ2-1 and V is TRBV7-2; D might be TRBD2 (7 bases). CDR1 is SGHTA, CDR2 FQGNSA, per germline. V lost 5 bases and J lost 5, with 16 bases in between. The CDR3 extends over 15 amino acids. CDR3 nucleotides: TGTGCCAGCAGCATCTCACAGGGACTACACAATGAGCAGTTCTTC. The encoded protein is CASSISQGLHNEQFF.

This chain joins TRBV6-4 and TRBJ1-2; TRBD1 matches at 7 bases. After removal of 6 bases from V and 8 bases from J, the junction contained 9 bases not matched to a gene. This CDR3 spans 13 amino acids. The germline CDR1 and CDR2 sequences are MRHNA and SNTAGT. The CDR3: CASRAQGVGGYTF. The CDR3 DNA reads as TGTGCCAGCAGGGCTCAGGGGGTCGGCGGCTACACCTTC.

J is TRBJ2-7 and V is TRBV5-5; possible D gene TRBD1, 6 bases. Trimming stripped 0 bases from V and 2 bases from J, with 15 bases between. The germline V gene encodes CDR1 SGHKS and CDR2 YYEKEE (reference sequence). CDR3 size: 16 residues. For the CDR3, the DNA is TGTGCCAGCAGCTTGGGGGCGGGCCAGGGGACCTACGAGCAGTACTTC. Protein product: CASSLGAGQGTYEQYF.

The chain uses TRBV6-5 and TRBJ2-1; the D gene is possibly TRBD2 (5 bases). The CDR3 length is 15 residues. V lost 4 bases to trimming and J lost 5 bases, with 15 bases between them. The germline CDR1 and CDR2 sequences are MNHEY and SVGAGI. CDR3: CASSFFSSTDNEQFF. Here the CDR3 DNA reads TGTGCCAGCAGTTTCTTCTCTAGCACCGACAATGAGCAGTTCTTC.

This clonotype was observed a handful of times. The chain links TRBV2 to TRBJ1-5; 7 bases agree with TRBD1. Germline V gene sequence: CDR1 SNHLY, CDR2 FYNNEI. The CDR3 loop spans 15 amino acids. V lost 3 bases, J lost 3 bases, and 5 bases stayed unmatched. The CDR3 nucleotides are TGTGCCAGCAGTGACCGGACAGGCCCCAATCAGCCCCAGCATTTT. As protein: CASSDRTGPNQPQHF.

The chain couples TRBV6-2 or TRBV6-3 to TRBJ1-5, with TRBD1 matching 7 bases. The CDR3 sequence is 15 residues long. V shed 0 bases, J shed 8 bases, and the junction held 7 bases outside the gene matches. CDR1 and CDR2 from the germline V gene are MNHEY and SVGEGT. CDR3 residues: CASSYSRGGDEPQHF. As DNA, the CDR3 is TGTGCCAGCAGTTACTCGAGAGGGGGCGATGAGCCCCAGCATTTT.

This clonotype showed up just once. J is TRBJ2-7 and V is TRBV12-3 or TRBV12-4; 7 nucleotides align to TRBD2. V trimming: 3 bases; J trimming: 3 bases; junction bases outside the gene matches: 5. CDR3 length: 14 amino acids. The CDR3 DNA follows: TGTGCCAGCAGTTTGGGTAGCGGGCGCTACGAGCAGTACTTC. It is translated as CASSLGSGRYEQYF.

The chain couples TRBV28 to TRBJ2-2; D perhaps matches TRBD2 (6 bases). There are 14 residues in the CDR3. The germline V and J ends were trimmed by 10 bases and 4 bases, with 16 bases remaining between them. Looked up from germline, CDR1 is MDHEN and CDR2 is SYDVKM. The CDR3 is CATLRGSGTGELFF. The CDR3 DNA sequence: TGTGCCACCCTCCGTGGTAGCGGCACCGGGGAGCTGTTTTTT.

This clonotype was observed a few times. The chain joins TRBV14 to TRBJ1-1; tentatively, D is TRBD1 (5 bases). CDR1 and CDR2 from the germline V gene are SGHDN and FVKESK. This CDR3 spans 16 amino acids. The V end lost 1 base, the J end lost 1 base, and 13 bases lay between the germline ends. The CDR3 region has the DNA TGTGCCAGCAGCCAAGTGCGCGGGCAGGGGAACACTGAAGCTTTCTTT. This gives the protein CASSQVRGQGNTEAFF.

A remark on this clonotype: An end of the junction differs from the germline gene, which may be a read error. The chain is built from TRBV6-1 and TRBJ1-2, with 7 bases that match TRBD1. Germline assignment: CDR1 MNHNS and CDR2 SASEGT. The CDR3 is 13 amino acids. The CDR3 region has the DNA TGTGCCACCTTCTCGGACAGGCTGTGGGGCTTTGCCTTC. Translated: CATFSDRLWGFAF.

This clonotype occurred a few times. The rearrangement links TRBV7-2 to TRBJ1-2; D not certain. The CDR3 is 15 amino acids. Germline V CDR1 and CDR2: SGHTA, FQGNSA. The V end was cut by 5 bases, the J end by 5 bases, with 18 bases between. CDR3 DNA sequence: TGTGCCAGCAGCCTGGGGTCGGGGTTCGGATATGGCTACACCTTC. Translated: CASSLGSGFGYGYTF.

The chain recombines TRBV6-4 with TRBJ2-7; D is possibly TRBD1 (6 bases). Germline CDR1 reads MRHNA; CDR2 reads SNTAGT. The V end lost 0 bases, the J end lost 2 bases, and 14 bases lay between the germline ends. The CDR3 loop spans 16 amino acids. The CDR3 spells CASSDSFARGPYEQYF. The CDR3 DNA reads as TGTGCCAGCAGTGACTCGTTCGCCAGGGGACCCTACGAGCAGTACTTC.

The chain carries TRBV20-1 and TRBJ2-1, with D possibly being TRBD2 (5 bases). The CDR3 length is 15 residues. Trimming left V 1 base short and J 4 bases short, with 14 bases between. Germline V gene data show CDR1 as DFQATT and CDR2 as SNEGSKA (reference sequence). The CDR3 region is CSARVRSGPYNEQFF. DNA of the CDR3: TGCAGTGCTAGAGTGAGAAGCGGACCATACAATGAGCAGTTCTTC.

The J gene is TRBJ2-7, the V gene TRBV20-1; 9 bases line up with TRBD2. The CDR3 has 16 residues. V dropped 3 bases and J dropped 2; count of bases not matched to a gene: 11. Per the germline V gene, CDR1 is DFQATT and CDR2 is SNEGSKA (reference sequence). The CDR3 sequence is CSASGLQRGATYEQYF. CDR3 DNA sequence: TGCAGTGCTAGCGGTCTTCAGCGGGGGGCAACCTACGAGCAGTACTTC.

This clonotype was seen only a few times. In DNA, the CDR3 is TGTGCCAGCAGCTACCGGGACAGTTATAATTCACCCCTCCACTTT. Translated: CASSYRDSYNSPLHF. The rearrangement links TRBV7-9 to TRBJ1-6; TRBD1 matches 7 bases. The CDR3 length is 15 residues. Germline V gene data show CDR1 as SEHNR and CDR2 as FQNEAQ (reference sequence). The V segment lost 4 bases and the J segment 4 bases; nucleotides outside the gene matches: 4.

The V call is TRBV5-4, the J call TRBJ2-4; the match to TRBD2 covers 10 bases. Germline CDR1 and CDR2: SGHNT and YYREEE (reference sequence). J was trimmed by 4 bases and V by 2 bases; bases with no gene match: 3. The CDR3 consists of 15 residues. CDR3 region: CASSLAGGLKNIQYF. CDR3 coding DNA: TGTGCCAGCAGCTTAGCGGGAGGGCTTAAAAACATTCAGTACTTC.

This clonotype showed up just once. The chain joins TRBV12-3 or TRBV12-4 to TRBJ1-5; the match to TRBD1 covers 7 bases. There are 15 residues in the CDR3. Trimming at V came to 6 bases and at J to 3 bases, leaving 8 bases not matched to a gene. CDR3: CASSPDRVPNQPQHF. The CDR3 coding sequence is TGTGCCAGCAGCCCCGACAGGGTACCCAATCAGCCCCAGCATTTT.

The rearrangement uses TRBV10-1 and TRBJ1-1; the D is unclear. Trimming removed 0 bases at V and 8 bases at J, with 16 bases between. This CDR3 is built from 15 residues. Germline-derived CDR1 and CDR2 are WNHNN and SYGVQD (reference sequence). In DNA, the CDR3 is TGCGCCAGCAGTGAGTCGAATTCGGGCAGGATAGAAGCTTTCTTT. Protein product: CASSESNSGRIEAFF.

This clonotype occurred a few times. The CDR3 DNA sequence: TGTGCCAGCAGACTTTCACTACAGGTAATCCAAGAGGATACGCAGTATTTT. It codes for CASRLSLQVIQEDTQYF. The chain uses TRBV27 and TRBJ2-3, with D perhaps matching TRBD1 (5 bases). Per germline, CDR1 MNHEY and CDR2 SMNVEV (reference sequence). Trimming removed 6 bases at V and 6 bases at J, with 25 bases between. The CDR3 has 17 residues.

This rearrangement joins TRBV18 to TRBJ2-7; TRBD1 aligns across 7 bases. Unmatched junction bases numbered 5, after V lost 0 bases and J lost 6 bases. The CDR3 sequence is 14 residues long. Looked up from germline, CDR1 is KGHSH and CDR2 is LQKENI. In DNA form, the CDR3 reads TGTGCCAGCTCACCACCTGGGACAGCGCTCGAGCAGTACTTC. This gives the protein CASSPPGTALEQYF.

The DNA for the CDR3 is TGTGCCAGCAGCTCCACGACAGGGGGATCTGGCTACACCTTC. Translation: CASSSTTGGSGYTF. The rearrangement joins TRBV11-3 to TRBJ1-2; TRBD1 matches at 9 bases. The germline gives CDR1 SGHNT, CDR2 YENEEA. The CDR3 runs 14 residues. With 4 bases clipped from V and 7 bases from J, the junction kept 7 bases outside the gene matches.

V usage is TRBV24-1 and J usage is TRBJ2-2, with D possibly TRBD2 on 6 matching bases. V lost 1 base and J 4 bases, leaving 18 bases between the germline ends. CDR3 length equals 18 residues. Germline values: CDR1 KGHDR, CDR2 SFDVKD. The CDR3 is CATSDLAGRSGLTGELFF. The CDR3 region has the DNA TGTGCCACCAGTGATTTAGCTGGGAGGTCAGGGCTCACCGGGGAGCTGTTTTTT.

This clonotype was observed a handful of times. V and J are TRBV6-1 and TRBJ1-1, with 8 bases that match TRBD1. J gave up 10 bases and V 5 bases, and 9 bases lay outside the gene matches. The CDR3 length is 13 residues. Germline loops: CDR1 MNHNS, CDR2 SASEGT. The CDR3 DNA follows: TGTGCCAGCAGTCAAAAAACAGGGGGAGCAGCTTTCTTT. Encoded protein: CASSQKTGGAAFF.

This chain links TRBV20-1 with TRBJ1-6; the D gene is possibly TRBD1 (5 bases). CDR1 and CDR2 (germline): DFQATT, SNEGSKA (reference sequence). With 5 bases removed from V and 7 bases from J, the gap between germline ends came to 15 bases. The CDR3 spans 14 residues. The DNA of the CDR3 is TGCAGTGCTTACAAGGGGCTGCAGAATTCACCCCTCCACTTT. Amino acids: CSAYKGLQNSPLHF.